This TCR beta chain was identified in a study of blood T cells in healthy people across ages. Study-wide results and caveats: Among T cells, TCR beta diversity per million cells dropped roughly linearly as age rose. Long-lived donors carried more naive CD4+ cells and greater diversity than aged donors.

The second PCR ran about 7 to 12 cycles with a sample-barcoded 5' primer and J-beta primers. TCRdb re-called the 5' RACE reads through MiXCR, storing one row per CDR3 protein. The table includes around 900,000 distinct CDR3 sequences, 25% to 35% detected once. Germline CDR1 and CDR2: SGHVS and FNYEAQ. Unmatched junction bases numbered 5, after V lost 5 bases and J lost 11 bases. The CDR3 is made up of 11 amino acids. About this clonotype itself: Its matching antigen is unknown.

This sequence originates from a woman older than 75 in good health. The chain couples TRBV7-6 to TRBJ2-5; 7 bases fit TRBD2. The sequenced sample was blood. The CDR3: CASSRGDKQYF. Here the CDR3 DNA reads TGTGCCAGCAGCCGGGGGGATAAGCAGTACTTC.